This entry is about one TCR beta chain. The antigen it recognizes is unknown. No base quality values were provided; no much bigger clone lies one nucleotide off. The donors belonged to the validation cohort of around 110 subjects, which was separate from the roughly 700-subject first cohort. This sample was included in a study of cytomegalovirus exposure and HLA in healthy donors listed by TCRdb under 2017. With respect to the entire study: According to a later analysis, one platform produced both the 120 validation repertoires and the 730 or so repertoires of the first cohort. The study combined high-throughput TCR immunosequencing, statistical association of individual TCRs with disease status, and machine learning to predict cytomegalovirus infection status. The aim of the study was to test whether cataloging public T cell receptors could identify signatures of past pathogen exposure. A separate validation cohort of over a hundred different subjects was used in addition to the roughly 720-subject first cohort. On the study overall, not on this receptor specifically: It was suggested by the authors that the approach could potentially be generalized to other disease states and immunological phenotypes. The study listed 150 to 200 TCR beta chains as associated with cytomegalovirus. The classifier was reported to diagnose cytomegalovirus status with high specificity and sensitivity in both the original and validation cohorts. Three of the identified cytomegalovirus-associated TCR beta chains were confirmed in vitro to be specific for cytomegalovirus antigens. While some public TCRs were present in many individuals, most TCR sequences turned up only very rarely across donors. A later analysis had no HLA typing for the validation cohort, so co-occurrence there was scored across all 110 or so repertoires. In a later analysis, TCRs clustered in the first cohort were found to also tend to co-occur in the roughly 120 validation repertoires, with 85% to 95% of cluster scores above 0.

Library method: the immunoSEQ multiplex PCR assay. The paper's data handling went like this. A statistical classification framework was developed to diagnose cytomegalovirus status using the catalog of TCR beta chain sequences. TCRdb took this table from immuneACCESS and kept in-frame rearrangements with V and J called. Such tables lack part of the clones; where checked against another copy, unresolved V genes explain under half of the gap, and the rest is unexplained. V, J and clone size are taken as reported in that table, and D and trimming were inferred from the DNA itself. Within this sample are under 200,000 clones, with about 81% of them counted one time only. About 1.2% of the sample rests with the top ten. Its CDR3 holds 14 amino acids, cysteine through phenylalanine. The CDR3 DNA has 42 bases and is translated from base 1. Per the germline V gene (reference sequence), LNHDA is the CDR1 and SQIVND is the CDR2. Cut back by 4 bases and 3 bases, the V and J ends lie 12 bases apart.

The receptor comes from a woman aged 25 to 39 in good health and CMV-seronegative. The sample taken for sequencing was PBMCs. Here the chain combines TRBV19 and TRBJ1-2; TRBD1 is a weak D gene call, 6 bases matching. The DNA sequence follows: TGTGCCAGTAGTACCCCGGACAGAGACTATGGCTACACCTTC. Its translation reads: CASSTPDRDYGYTF.